Described below is a single TCR beta chain sequence and its context. The sample belongs to a study of CD8+CD57+ T cells in acquired aplastic anemia. Trimming removed 4 bases from V and 4 bases from J, with 16 bases in between. Germline CDR1 reads SNHLY; CDR2 reads FYNNEI. The CDR3 loop spans 15 amino acids. Individuals selected for sequencing had exhibited CD8+CD57+ cell expansion on flow cytometry. According to the study, genomic DNA was the template for TCR beta VDJ and CDR3 profiling. TCRdb re-derived calls from the reads in MiXCR, one entry per CDR3 protein. The table records 180,000 or so distinct CDR3 sequences, less than 60% of them present only once.

This receptor was identified in a human donor with aplastic anemia. The chain carries TRBV2 and TRBJ1-1; possible D gene TRBD1, 5 bases. What was sequenced was sorted CD4+, CD8+, or CD8+CD57+ T cells (not recorded which) from PBMCs. The DNA of the CDR3 is TGTGCCAGCAGTGCACAGGTTTTTGCGGGCACTGAAGCTTTCTTT. It yields the protein CASSAQVFAGTEAFF.